The rows below give T cell receptor beta chains drawn from one sample of a study of vaccination and CD4 T cells after COVID-19. For these receptors, no antigen is known. TCRdb ran MiXCR on the PCR reads and lists one entry per CDR3 protein. The sample has some 20,000 distinct CDR3 sequences; about half are singletons. The sample taken for sequencing was cultured CD4+ T cells from blood. The receptors here all came from a human donor with COVID-19. Both conserved end residues are part of each CDR3. D genes are given only for firm matches. Clone size is given for some rows only: seen once, a few or many times, or a class if the clone is expanded.

J gene	clone size	V gene	D gene	CDR3 protein	CDR3 DNA
TRBJ1-1	-	TRBV14	-	CASSQGSIGRTEAFF	TGTGCCAGCAGCCAAGGGTCCATAGGTAGGACTGAAGCTTTCTTT
TRBJ2-7	few	TRBV20-1	-	CSASSSSYEQYF	TGCAGTGCTAGCAGTAGCTCCTACGAGCAGTACTTC
TRBJ2-1	few	TRBV19	-	CASGGGSYNEQFF	TGTGCCAGTGGAGGGGGCTCCTACAATGAGCAGTTCTTC
TRBJ1-2	-	TRBV6-1	TRBD1	CAIDRAMGYGYTF	TGTGCCATCGACAGGGCAATGGGCTATGGCTACACCTTC
TRBJ1-1	-	TRBV14	-	CASSPGLFPAEAFF	TGTGCCAGCAGCCCCGGACTCTTTCCCGCTGAAGCTTTCTTT
TRBJ1-2	-	TRBV11-2	TRBD1	CASRTRDRGNYGYTF	TGTGCCAGCAGAACCCGGGACAGGGGGAACTATGGCTACACCTTC
TRBJ2-7	once	TRBV18	-	CASSPYGDEQYF	TGTGCCAGCTCACCATACGGGGACGAGCAGTACTTC
TRBJ2-3	-	TRBV14	-	CASSHNRISTDTQYF	TGTGCCAGCAGCCATAACAGGATTAGCACAGATACGCAGTATTTT
TRBJ2-6	once	TRBV7-8	-	CASSFFSSGANVLTF	TGTGCCAGCAGCTTTTTCAGCTCTGGGGCCAACGTCCTGACTTTC
TRBJ2-5	-	TRBV20-1	-	CSVRASQETQYF	TGCAGTGTCCGGGCGTCACAAGAGACCCAGTACTTC
TRBJ1-2	-	TRBV6-5	-	CASSYSNRYGYTF	TGTGCCAGCAGTTACTCCAACCGCTATGGCTACACCTTC
TRBJ2-7	-	TRBV5-1	TRBD1	CASSIQGGYEQYF	TGCGCCAGCAGCATACAGGGGGGCTACGAGCAGTACTTC
TRBJ1-1	-	TRBV20-1	-	CSASPKSNTEAFF	TGCAGTGCTAGTCCGAAGTCGAACACTGAAGCTTTCTTT
TRBJ2-3	-	TRBV20-1	-	CSARVDVSDTQYF	TGCAGTGCTAGAGTGGATGTATCAGATACGCAGTATTTT
TRBJ2-2	-	TRBV7-6	-	CASSIQTGELFF	TGTGCCAGCAGCATCCAAACCGGGGAGCTGTTTTTT
TRBJ1-3	-	TRBV11-3	-	CASSPQQGSGNTIYF	TGTGCCAGCAGCCCCCAGCAGGGGTCTGGAAACACCATATATTTT
TRBJ1-5	few	TRBV28	-	CASSLSKGQPQHF	TGTGCCAGCAGTTTATCTAAAGGCCAGCCCCAGCATTTT
TRBJ1-4	-	TRBV10-2	-	CASSERSFRVNEKLFF	TGCGCCAGCAGTGAAAGATCCTTCAGGGTGAATGAAAAACTGTTTTTT
TRBJ2-3	-	TRBV7-3	TRBD2	CASSLTSGGALDTQYF	TGTGCCAGCAGCTTAACTAGCGGGGGGGCCTTAGATACGCAGTATTTT
TRBJ2-3	-	TRBV6-9	-	CASSYPAHDTQYF	TGTGCCAGCAGTTATCCCGCACATGATACGCAGTATTTT
TRBJ1-2	-	TRBV5-1	-	CASSFTGSDYGYTF	TGCGCCAGCAGCTTCACAGGGTCCGACTATGGCTACACCTTC
TRBJ1-5	few	TRBV20-1	-	CSAIPPKPHQPQHF	TGCAGTGCTATTCCCCCGAAACCCCATCAGCCCCAGCATTTT
TRBJ1-1	medium-sized	TRBV2	-	CASSEARGDGTEAFF	TGTGCCAGCAGTGAAGCTCGTGGGGATGGGACTGAAGCTTTCTTT
TRBJ2-1	-	TRBV12-3/TRBV12-4	TRBD1	CASSSWTGVRNEQFF	TGTGCCAGCAGTTCCTGGACAGGGGTGCGCAATGAGCAGTTCTTC
TRBJ1-2	-	TRBV15	TRBD1	CATSSADRVGYGYTF	TGTGCCACCAGCAGTGCGGACAGGGTAGGGTATGGCTACACCTTC
TRBJ2-3	-	TRBV19	TRBD2	CASSELAGVTDTQYF	TGTGCCAGTAGCGAGCTAGCGGGGGTCACAGATACGCAGTATTTT
TRBJ2-3	medium-sized	TRBV20-1	-	CSAGGAKLGDTQYF	TGCAGTGCTGGTGGGGCGAAGTTGGGAGATACGCAGTATTTT
TRBJ2-3	few	TRBV7-2	TRBD2	CASSLYLAGGHRDTQYF	TGTGCCAGCAGCTTATACCTAGCGGGGGGCCACAGGGATACGCAGTATTTT
TRBJ1-3	once	TRBV5-5	-	CASSLAAGPGNTIYF	TGTGCCAGCAGCTTGGCGGCGGGTCCTGGAAACACCATATATTTT
TRBJ1-1	-	TRBV7-9	-	CASSLVRVNTEAFF	TGTGCCAGCAGCTTAGTTAGGGTGAACACTGAAGCTTTCTTT
TRBJ2-7	-	TRBV2	-	CASSVSQGNGYEQYF	TGTGCCAGCAGTGTGTCACAGGGAAATGGATACGAGCAGTACTTC
TRBJ2-7	-	TRBV19	TRBD1	CASSIVGTGLSEQYF	TGTGCCAGTAGTATAGTAGGGACAGGGCTCAGCGAGCAGTACTTC
TRBJ2-2	-	TRBV19	TRBD2	CASSTGLAANTGELFF	TGTGCCAGTAGTACAGGACTAGCGGCGAACACCGGGGAGCTGTTTTTT
TRBJ1-5	few	TRBV6-2/TRBV6-3	-	CASSYSAAANQPQHF	TGTGCCAGCAGTTACTCTGCGGCAGCAAATCAGCCCCAGCATTTT
TRBJ2-3	-	TRBV11-3	TRBD1	CASSAGDRGSTDTQYF	TGTGCCAGCAGCGCGGGGGACAGGGGGAGCACAGATACGCAGTATTTT
TRBJ1-1	few	TRBV19	TRBD1	CASSIGTGGLSTEAFF	TGTGCCAGTAGTATCGGGACAGGGGGCCTCAGCACTGAAGCTTTCTTT
TRBJ1-5	-	TRBV6-5	-	CASSSPRQGEQPQHF	TGTGCCAGCAGTTCGCCTAGGCAGGGAGAGCAGCCCCAGCATTTT
TRBJ2-3	-	TRBV7-2	-	CASSLGGGAQRATQYF	TGTGCCAGCAGCCTGGGGGGCGGGGCCCAGAGGGCTACGCAGTATTTT
TRBJ2-7	-	TRBV6-1	-	CASSESGRNEQYF	TGTGCCAGCAGTGAATCAGGGAGGAACGAGCAGTACTTC
TRBJ1-2	-	TRBV7-8	-	CASSLLGQSYGYTF	TGTGCCAGCAGCCTACTAGGCCAGAGCTATGGCTACACCTTC